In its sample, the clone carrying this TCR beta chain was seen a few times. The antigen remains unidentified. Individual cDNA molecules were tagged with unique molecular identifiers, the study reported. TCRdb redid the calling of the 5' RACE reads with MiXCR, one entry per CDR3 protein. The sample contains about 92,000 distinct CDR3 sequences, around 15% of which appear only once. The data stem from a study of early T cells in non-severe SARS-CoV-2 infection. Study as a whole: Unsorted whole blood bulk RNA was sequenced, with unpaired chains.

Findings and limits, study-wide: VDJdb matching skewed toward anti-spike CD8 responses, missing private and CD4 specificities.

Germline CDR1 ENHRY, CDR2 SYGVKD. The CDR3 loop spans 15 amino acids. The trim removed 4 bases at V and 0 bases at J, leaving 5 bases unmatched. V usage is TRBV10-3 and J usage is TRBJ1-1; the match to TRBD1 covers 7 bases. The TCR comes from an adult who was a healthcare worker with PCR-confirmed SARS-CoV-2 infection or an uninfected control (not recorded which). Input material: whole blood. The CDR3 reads CAISGDSQMNTEAFF. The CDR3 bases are TGTGCCATCAGTGGGGACAGTCAAATGAACACTGAAGCTTTCTTT.